The 10 T cell receptor beta chains below all came from one sample that was sequenced in a study of cytomegalovirus exposure and HLA in healthy donors. With 60 Vbeta and 13 Jbeta primers, the PCR was carried out. Clones were read by immunoSEQ multiplex PCR, and TCRdb kept only the in-frame ones, dropping some. The data hold about 83,000 clones, with approximately 80% observed a single time. Sequencing input: PBMCs. The source of these receptors is a woman aged 25 to 39 in good health and CMV-seronegative.

The chain recombines TRBV7-9 with TRBJ2-5; TRBD2 agrees at 11 bases. CDR1 and CDR2 from the germline V gene are SEHNR and FQNEAQ (reference sequence). This CDR3 has 13 amino acids. V was clipped by 7 bases and J by 5 bases; unmatched bases: 3. CDR3 nucleotides: TGTGCCAGCATCCCTAGCGGGAGGGAGACCCAGTACTTC. It yields the protein CASIPSGRETQYF.

This clone was seen more than once but under ten times. The chain carries TRBV21-1 and TRBJ1-5. TRBV21-1 is described as a pseudogene. The CDR3 has 16 residues. The CDR3 sequence: CASSKGGSFSNQPQHF. CDR3 coding DNA: TGTGCCAGCAGCAAAGGAGGCAGTTTTAGCAATCAGCCCCAGCATTTT.

The V call is TRBV7-9, the J call TRBJ2-1; TRBD2 aligns across 12 bases. From germline, CDR1 is SEHNR and CDR2 FQNEAQ (reference sequence). Trimming took 5 bases from V and 9 from J; bases not matched to a gene: 8. The CDR3 is made up of 15 amino acids. The DNA of the CDR3 is TGTGCCAGCAGCCCCCCGGCTAGCGGGAGGGGTGAGCAGTTCTTC. Amino acids: CASSPPASGRGEQFF. The full variable domain, its missing parts supplied by reference TRBV7-9 and TRBJ2-1, is DTGVSQNPRHKITKRGQNVTFRCDPISEHNRLYWYRQTLGQGPEFLTYFQNEAQLEKSRLLSDRFSAERPKGSFSTLEIQRTEQGDSAMYLCASSPPASGRGEQFFGPGTRLTVL.

This chain uses TRBV9 with TRBJ1-2; 8 bases map to TRBD1. CDR1 and CDR2 (germline): SGDLS, YYNGEE. V lost 3 bases, J lost 2 bases, and 15 bases stayed unmatched. The CDR3 is made up of 18 amino acids. CDR3 DNA sequence: TGTGCCAGCAGCGCATCAGGGGGCGTGGTGGGGGACAACTATGGCTACACCTTC. Its translation is CASSASGGVVGDNYGYTF.

This clone occurred once. The J gene is TRBJ2-5, the V gene TRBV19, with TRBD1 matching over 8 bases. The ends lost 1 base at V and 0 bases at J; junction bases unmatched: 10. Germline CDR1 is LNHDA and CDR2 is SQIVND (reference sequence). The CDR3 sequence is 18 residues long. CDR3 sequence (DNA): TGTGCCAGTAGTATAGGGCGATTCAGGGGGCGAAACCAAGAGACCCAGTACTTC. Translating gives CASSIGRFRGRNQETQYF. The full variable domain, its missing parts supplied by reference TRBV19 and TRBJ2-5, is DGGITQSPKYLFRKEGQNVTLSCEQNLNHDAMYWYRQDPGQGLRLIYYSQIVNDFQKGDIAEGYSVSREKKESFPLTVTSAQKNPTAFYLCASSIGRFRGRNQETQYFGPGTRLLVL.

For this clone: The germline gene is not matched at one end of the junction; a read error may be the cause. The rearrangement joins TRBV5-5 to TRBJ1-2, with TRBD1 matching 9 bases. The CDR3 extends over 13 amino acids. Germline assignment: CDR1 SGHKS and CDR2 YYEKEE (reference sequence). CDR3 coding DNA: TGTGCCAGCAGCCCGGAACGGGACAGGGTACAAGGCTTC. This gives the protein CASSPERDRVQGF.

V is TRBV28 and J is TRBJ1-3; TRBD1 might be the D (5 bases). V gave up 4 bases and J gave up 0 bases, with 13 bases separating them. Germline assignment: CDR1 MDHEN and CDR2 SYDVKM. The CDR3 spans 16 residues. This CDR3 is CASSSRQIGSGNTIYF. The DNA for the CDR3 is TGTGCCAGCAGTTCCAGACAGATCGGCTCTGGAAACACCATATATTTT.

The chain carries TRBV5-6 and TRBJ2-1, with 10 bases lining up with TRBD2. CDR1 SGHDT and CDR2 YYEEEE come from the germline V gene. The CDR3 extends over 17 amino acids. After removal of 4 bases from V and 8 bases from J, the junction contained 15 bases not matched to a gene. The CDR3 DNA is TGTGCCAGCAGCCCCCGGGGGTGGTCTAGCGGGAGTGATGAGCAGTTCTTC. The encoded protein is CASSPRGWSSGSDEQFF.

The table lists this clone with a few counts. The chain recombines TRBV2 with TRBJ1-1; D gene uncertain. The CDR3 is 13 amino acids. V was cut by 7 bases and J by 1 base, with 10 bases left in between. The germline CDR1 and CDR2 sequences are SNHLY and FYNNEI. The CDR3 here is CASMIQWNTEAFF. The CDR3 coding sequence is TGTGCCAGCATGATTCAGTGGAACACTGAAGCTTTCTTT.

The chain has TRBV11-2 and TRBJ2-7; TRBD2 matches at 12 bases. The V segment lost 4 bases and the J segment 3 bases; nucleotides outside the gene matches: 7. Germline CDR1 is SGHAT and CDR2 is FQNNGV. This CDR3 contains 16 residues. The CDR3 protein is CASSSPTSGRRYEQYF. As DNA, the CDR3 is TGTGCCAGCAGCTCCCCCACTAGCGGGAGGCGCTACGAGCAGTACTTC. Full variable domain (remainder filled in from reference TRBV11-2 and TRBJ2-7): EAGVAQSPRYKIIEKRQSVAFWCNPISGHATLYWYQQILGQGPKLLIQFQNNGVVDDSQLPKDRFSAERLKGVDSTLKIQPAKLEDSAVYLCASSSPTSGRRYEQYFGPGTRLTVT.